These T cell receptor beta chains were read from a single sample in a study of blood T cell repertoires in COVID-19. Only in-frame clones appear in the TCRdb table, and some are missing; sequencing was by immunoSEQ multiplex PCR. The sample lists some 460,000 clones, about nine tenths seen once, with 0.7% in the top ten. Material for sequencing was PBMCs or T cells enriched from blood (not recorded which). The receptors stem from a woman aged 18-29 years who had recovered from COVID-19. The CDR3 runs from the conserved cysteine through the conserved F or W. Each record gives: J gene, V gene, D gene, clone size, CDR3 DNA, CDR3 protein. A D gene is named only where the DNA matches it firmly. Clone size, where shown, is once, few, many, or a class for clones that have expanded.

>TRBJ2-5|TRBV19|TRBD2|-
TGTGCCAGTAGTAGGACCGAGCGGGGGGAGACCCAGTACTTC
CASSRTERGETQYF
>TRBJ2-7|TRBV11-2|TRBD2|-
TGTGCCAGCAGGCGACCGGGACTAGGGAACTACGAGCAGTACTTC
CASRRPGLGNYEQYF
>TRBJ1-4|TRBV30|-|-
TGTGCCTGGAGGACAAGAGGGCGGTGGGAAAAACTGTTTTTT
CAWRTRGRWEKLFF
>TRBJ2-3|TRBV28|-|-
TGTGCCAGCAGTTCTTTCGAGCGCACAGATACGCAGTATTTT
CASSSFERTDTQYF
>TRBJ2-7|TRBV23-1|TRBD1|-
TGCGCCAGCAGCAATTCACAGACAGGGATCTCCTACGAGCAGTACTTC
CASSNSQTGISYEQYF
>TRBJ2-7|TRBV6-5|-|-
TGTGCCAGCAGTTACTCGGAGAGGAACGACGAGCAGTACTTC
CASSYSERNDEQYF
>TRBJ2-5|TRBV5-1|TRBD1|-
TGCGCCAGCAGCATGGGACAGGGTAAAGAGACCCAGTACTTC
CASSMGQGKETQYF
>TRBJ2-7|TRBV5-8|-|-
TGTGCCAGCAGCCTACAGTACGGCGAGCAGTACTTC
CASSLQYGEQYF
>TRBJ1-1|TRBV5-5|TRBD1|once
TGTGCCAGCAGCGCCGCGGACAGGACGAACACTGAAGCTTTCTTT
CASSAADRTNTEAFF
>TRBJ1-5|TRBV27|-|-
TGTGCCAGCAGTTTATCGTGGGCGCAGCAGCAGCCCCAGCATTTT
CASSLSWAQQQPQHF
>TRBJ2-1|TRBV4-1|TRBD2|-
TGCGCCAGCAGCCCCCTTAGCGGGGTCGGGGGCAATGAGCAGTTCTTC
CASSPLSGVGGNEQFF
>TRBJ2-7|TRBV11-3|-|-
TGTGCCAGCAGCGCAACACCCCAGGCCTACGAGCAGTACTTC
CASSATPQAYEQYF
>TRBJ2-1|TRBV2|-|-
TGTGCCAGCACAGCCAGGACAGCCGGCTACAATGAGCAGTTCTTC
CASTARTAGYNEQFF
>TRBJ1-1|TRBV5-1|TRBD1|-
TGCGCCAGCAGCTTGGGTGGACAGGGACGACAAGCTGAAGCTTTCTTT
CASSLGGQGRQAEAFF
>TRBJ2-1|TRBV6-2/TRBV6-3|TRBD1|-
TGTGCCAGCAGTTATCCTTGGGACAGGGCGCCGTACAATGAGCAGTTCTTC
CASSYPWDRAPYNEQFF
>TRBJ2-1|TRBV27|-|-
TGTGCCAGCAGTTTATCGAGGGGGAGCTCCTACAATGAGCAGTTCTTC
CASSLSRGSSYNEQFF
>TRBJ1-4|TRBV20-1|-|once
TGCAGTGCTCTTAATGAAAAACTGTTTTTT
CSALNEKLFF
>TRBJ1-3|TRBV11-2|TRBD1|-
TGTGCCAGCAGCCTCGGGACAGGGGTCGGAAACACCATATATTTT
CASSLGTGVGNTIYF
>TRBJ1-6|TRBV3-1/TRBV3-2|-|-
TGTGCCAGCAGCCACCCCTCGGGATCACCCCTCCACTTT
CASSHPSGSPLHF
>TRBJ2-5|TRBV19|TRBD1|-
TGTGCCAGTAGTAGCAACAGGGGCCAAGAGACCCAGTACTTC
CASSSNRGQETQYF
>TRBJ2-7|TRBV19|-|-
TGTGCCAGTAGTATTGTTTTTGGTGGGGAGTCCTACGAGCAGTACTTC
CASSIVFGGESYEQYF
>TRBJ1-3|TRBV7-9|-|-
TGTGCCAGCAGCTTAGGAGAGATTACCTCTGGAAACACCATATATTTT
CASSLGEITSGNTIYF
>TRBJ2-5|TRBV19|TRBD1|-
TGTGCCAGTAGTATAAGACAGGGGTCGGAGACCCAGTACTTC
CASSIRQGSETQYF
>TRBJ2-5|TRBV9|-|once
TGTGCCAGCAGCGCCCACGGAGGAGGGACTCAAGAGACCCAGTACTTC
CASSAHGGGTQETQYF
>TRBJ1-1|TRBV28|-|-
TGTGCCAGCAGTCGAGGACAGACTGAAGCTTTCTTT
CASSRGQTEAFF
>TRBJ2-7|TRBV5-6|-|-
TGTGCCAGCAGCCCTGGACTCGGCTCCTACGAGCAGTACTTC
CASSPGLGSYEQYF
>TRBJ2-2|TRBV7-3|TRBD1|-
TGTGCCAGCAGCTTATCGGTCGGACAGGGAGTAGCCGGGGAGCTGTTTTTT
CASSLSVGQGVAGELFF
>TRBJ1-2|TRBV28|TRBD1|few
TGTGCCAGCAGTCCTGGGACAGACTATGGCTACACCTTC
CASSPGTDYGYTF
>TRBJ2-2|TRBV5-1|-|-
TGCGCCAGCAGCTGGGACTTCGGGGAGCTGTTTTTT
CASSWDFGELFF
>TRBJ1-5|TRBV7-2|TRBD1|-
TGTGCCAGCAGCTTGGACAGGGGACAGCCCCAGCATTTT
CASSLDRGQPQHF
>TRBJ1-2|TRBV14|TRBD1|-
TGTGCCAGCAGCCAAGATGTTGACAGGGGCGGCTACACCTTC
CASSQDVDRGGYTF
>TRBJ2-3|TRBV5-6|TRBD2|-
TGTGCCAGCAGCTTAGCGGGGGGCCCCGATACGCAGTATTTT
CASSLAGGPDTQYF
>TRBJ1-1|TRBV15|-|-
TGTGCCACCAGCAGAGGTTTGCTGACAGGCCGAAACACTGAAGCTTTCTTT
CATSRGLLTGRNTEAFF
>TRBJ2-5|TRBV10-1|TRBD2|-
TGCGCCAGCAGCCCCGAGATTAGCGGGGAGACCCAGTACTTC
CASSPEISGETQYF
>TRBJ2-1|TRBV5-1|TRBD1|-
TGCGCCAGCAGCTCAGACAGGGCAAGCTCCTACAATGAGCAGTTCTTC
CASSSDRASSYNEQFF
>TRBJ2-7|TRBV11-3|TRBD1|-
TGTGCCAGCAGCCCCCGGACAGGAGCCTACGAGCAGTACTTC
CASSPRTGAYEQYF
>TRBJ2-3|TRBV7-2|-|-
TGTGCCAGCAGCACTGTTAGCACAGATACGCAGTATTTT
CASSTVSTDTQYF
>TRBJ2-3|TRBV29-1|TRBD1|-
TGCAGCGTGAGGGACAGGGGGAACACAGATACGCAGTATTTT
CSVRDRGNTDTQYF
>TRBJ2-1|TRBV7-2|TRBD2|-
TGTGCCAGCAGCCCGGGGGGTAGCGGGGGGTTCCGGGAGCAGTTCTTC
CASSPGGSGGFREQFF
>TRBJ1-3|TRBV11-1|-|-
TGTGCCAGCAGCCGCCTAGGAGGAGACGGAAACACCATATATTTT
CASSRLGGDGNTIYF
>TRBJ2-7|TRBV30|TRBD1|-
TGTGCCTGGGGGGGACCGGGACAGGAAAACGAGCAGTACTTC
CAWGGPGQENEQYF
>TRBJ2-5|TRBV25-1|-|-
TGTGCCAGCAGTCCCTTCGGCGGGGAGGTGGAGACCCAGTACTTC
CASSPFGGEVETQYF
>TRBJ2-7|TRBV7-9|-|-
TGTGCCAGCAGCTTAGGCAGTGGGGATCCCGGGAGGCAGTACTTC
CASSLGSGDPGRQYF
>TRBJ1-2|TRBV9|TRBD1|once
TGTGCCAGCAGCGGCTTTGGGGACAGGGGCTATGGCTACACCTTC
CASSGFGDRGYGYTF
>TRBJ1-4|TRBV21-1|-|-
TGTGCCGGGCGGAGGGGAAAAACTAATGAAAAACTGTTTTTT
CAGRRGKTNEKLFF
>TRBJ1-5|TRBV30|-|-
TGTGCCTGGAGCCAAGGGAGGGATCAGCCCCAGCATTTT
CAWSQGRDQPQHF
>TRBJ2-4|TRBV3-1/TRBV3-2|TRBD1|-
TGTGCCAGCAGCCAAGATGGGACAGCTAAAAACATTCAGTACTTC
CASSQDGTAKNIQYF
>TRBJ1-1|TRBV15|-|-
TGTGCCACCAGCAGAGATTGGGGCAGGGCGAACACTGAAGCTTTCTTT
CATSRDWGRANTEAFF
>TRBJ1-5|TRBV7-8|-|-
TGTGCCAGCAGCTTAGGTCGGGATCAGCCCCAGCATTTT
CASSLGRDQPQHF
>TRBJ2-1|TRBV30|TRBD2|-
TGTGCCTGGAGTAGGTCTAGCGGTAATGAGCAGTTCTTC
CAWSRSSGNEQFF
>TRBJ1-6|TRBV9|-|once
TGTGCCAGCAGCGTAGGGGGCGACGATTCACCCCTCCACTTT
CASSVGGDDSPLHF
>TRBJ2-7|TRBV24-1|-|once
TGTGCCACCAGGTTAGACAGGCGATCCTACGAGCAGTACTTC
CATRLDRRSYEQYF
>TRBJ1-1|TRBV5-1|TRBD1|-
TGCGCCAGCAGCTTGACAACCGGGACAGGTGAGGGGACTGAAGCTTTCTTT
CASSLTTGTGEGTEAFF
>TRBJ1-1|TRBV15|TRBD1|-
TGTGCCACCAGCTCCACGGGGCAGGGGGTTTACACTGAAGCTTTCTTT
CATSSTGQGVYTEAFF
>TRBJ1-2|TRBV30|-|-
TGTGCCTGGAGTCTAAAGAGGCAGGGTGACCATGGCTACACCTTC
CAWSLKRQGDHGYTF
>TRBJ1-3|TRBV5-1|-|-
TGCGCCAGCAGCTTGAGAGGCCAGAACTCTGGAAACACCATATATTTT
CASSLRGQNSGNTIYF
>TRBJ1-2|TRBV19|-|-
TGTGCCAGTAATCAGGGGAATAACTATGGCTACACCTTC
CASNQGNNYGYTF